The rows below give T cell receptor beta chains drawn from one sample of a study of identical twins. TCRdb re-analysed the 5' RACE reads in MiXCR, keeping a single row per CDR3 protein. The sample comprises approximately 890,000 distinct CDR3 sequences, about 12% of which are singletons, and 1.5% to 2% rests with the top ten. This sample also appeared in a second study, on yellow fever vaccine responses in identical twins.

Sequencing was carried out using PBMCs. All receptors come from a woman younger than 30 in good health. Each CDR3 is given without its conserved first and last residue. D genes are given only for firm matches.

D	V	J	CDR3
TRBD1	TRBV6-2/TRBV6-3	TRBJ2-1	ASSEQGAYEQF
TRBD2	TRBV6-5	TRBJ2-1	ASSSELAGGSYNEQF
NA	TRBV24-1	TRBJ2-2	ATSETLRTGELF
TRBD2	TRBV10-3	TRBJ2-1	AISGPASGNEQF
TRBD2	TRBV12-3/TRBV12-4	TRBJ2-1	ASSSHSGSGLSYNEQF
TRBD2	TRBV10-3	TRBJ2-7	AIWSGSAYEQY
NA	TRBV4-1	TRBJ1-1	ASSHINQGNTEAF
TRBD2	TRBV7-3	TRBJ2-1	ASSLGLAGAYEQF
TRBD1	TRBV6-1	TRBJ1-4	ASSDRDESNEKLF
NA	TRBV18	TRBJ1-1	ASSPTPTLRAF
TRBD2	TRBV13	TRBJ2-3	ATSSSGGADTQY
NA	TRBV7-9	TRBJ2-7	ASSSPASRIYEQY
NA	TRBV7-9	TRBJ2-7	ASSLGVGIHEQY
NA	TRBV12-3/TRBV12-4	TRBJ2-2	ASSLRREAGELF
TRBD2	TRBV19	TRBJ2-5	ASSPRVLAGAQETQY
NA	TRBV6-5	TRBJ2-7	ASSGGLYEQY
NA	TRBV6-1	TRBJ2-1	ASSLAGGPGSYNEQF
TRBD1	TRBV29-1	TRBJ2-7	SAIRTGRTYEQY
NA	TRBV15	TRBJ2-6	ATSRDVAFYSGANVLT
NA	TRBV9	TRBJ2-1	ASSAPGYNEQF
NA	TRBV28	TRBJ2-5	ASSLGLQEGETQY
NA	TRBV4-1	TRBJ1-5	ASSQDGASNQPQH